This is a list of T cell receptor beta chains from one sample in a study of OX40 agonist ivuxolimab in advanced cancers. This table comes from immunoSEQ multiplex PCR, and its TCRdb copy is limited to in-frame clones, with some not included. The sample gives more than 50,000 clones, about 85% of which show up once; about 1.2% is in the top ten. The material sequenced was CD4+ or CD8+ T cells sorted from blood, taken in a trial of the OX40 agonist ivuxolimab. The origin of the receptors is an adult with an advanced solid tumor such as melanoma, head and neck, liver or kidney cancer. Each CDR3 is given with its conserved first and last residue. Fields, in order: V gene, J gene, CDR3 protein.

>TRBV12-5|TRBJ2-7
CASGAERASGSLQQYF
>TRBV5-1|TRBJ2-3
CASSLELAGATDTQYF
>TRBV6-1|TRBJ1-6
CASSGWRQGQSSYNSPLHF
>TRBV2|TRBJ2-3
CATSGQGYTQYF
>TRBV30|TRBJ1-5
CAWSVGGGRREAQHF
>TRBV18|TRBJ2-3
CASGTSGYEDTQYF
>TRBV14|TRBJ2-1
CASSQDGGQGRVNEQFF
>TRBV30|TRBJ2-5
CAWRGRGVWETQYF
>TRBV28|TRBJ1-5
CASIHSQDTAIFRPQHF
>TRBV19|TRBJ2-7
CASTGRGEWNYEQYF
>TRBV15|TRBJ2-6
CATRPPGNSGANVLTF
>TRBV5-1|TRBJ2-5
CASSLDGFAREETQYF
>TRBV7-3|TRBJ2-1
CASSLSLAGGNEQFF
>TRBV18|TRBJ1-6
CASSPVGPNRAALHF
>TRBV19|TRBJ1-5
CASSIVGLTGPSGQPQHF
>TRBV10-3|TRBJ2-7
CAISVINSPYEQYF
>TRBV2|TRBJ1-6
CASSDGTLTLLYNSPLHF
>TRBV2|TRBJ2-7
CASSEQGAAGYEQYF
>TRBV5-1|TRBJ2-7
CASSLISSYEQYF
>TRBV11-2|TRBJ1-2
CASSLYGTGQGAPGYTF
>TRBV2|TRBJ1-2
CASSLDTTGASGYTF
>TRBV11-1|TRBJ2-5
CASSRGTDQETQYF
>TRBV21-1|TRBJ2-2
CASSKVMGTGNTGELFF
>TRBV7-8|TRBJ2-1
CASSLVRGLNEQFF
>TRBV6-1|TRBJ2-5
CASSEPVLETQYF
>TRBV29-1|TRBJ1-2
CSTSTGTGDYGYTF
>TRBV5-1|TRBJ2-3
CASSHLTRGLAGTNTDTQYF
>TRBV11-2|TRBJ2-2
CASSSNRDRVSGELFF
>TRBV5-4|TRBJ2-1
CASSQGQGIFNEQFF
>TRBV15|TRBJ1-1
CATSRQEGTEAFF
>TRBV19|TRBJ1-2
CASRRGTGNYGYTF
>TRBV13|TRBJ2-3
CASSVRGKSGGDSDTQYF
>TRBV27|TRBJ1-2
CASSLSGTAYGYTF
>TRBV5-1|TRBJ1-2
CASSLEYKGYTF
>TRBV19|TRBJ2-1
CASSNQGGDNEQFF
>TRBV28|TRBJ2-7
CASSRSGTGHYEQYF
>TRBV6-5|TRBJ1-1
CASGNTEAFF
>TRBV18|TRBJ1-6
CASSLDGSSYNSPLHF
>TRBV7-9|TRBJ2-2
CASSLVDRSTSFSSGELFF
>TRBV6-1|TRBJ1-2
CASRATDIYGYGYTF
>TRBV11-2|TRBJ1-4
CASSYNTGIAEKLFF
>TRBV7-2|TRBJ1-1
CASSSSGTTNTEAFF
>TRBV9|TRBJ2-7
CASSVGAGGDREQYF
>TRBV19|TRBJ1-4
CASSDRPNEKLFF
>TRBV28|TRBJ2-7
CASRNQGSSYEQYF
>TRBV19|TRBJ1-3
CASSPGLNSGNTIYF
>TRBV10-3|TRBJ2-7
CAISESQGRAYEQYF
>TRBV28|TRBJ2-5
CASSDGLAGVAGTQYF
>TRBV20-1|TRBJ2-4
CSASVQNIQYF